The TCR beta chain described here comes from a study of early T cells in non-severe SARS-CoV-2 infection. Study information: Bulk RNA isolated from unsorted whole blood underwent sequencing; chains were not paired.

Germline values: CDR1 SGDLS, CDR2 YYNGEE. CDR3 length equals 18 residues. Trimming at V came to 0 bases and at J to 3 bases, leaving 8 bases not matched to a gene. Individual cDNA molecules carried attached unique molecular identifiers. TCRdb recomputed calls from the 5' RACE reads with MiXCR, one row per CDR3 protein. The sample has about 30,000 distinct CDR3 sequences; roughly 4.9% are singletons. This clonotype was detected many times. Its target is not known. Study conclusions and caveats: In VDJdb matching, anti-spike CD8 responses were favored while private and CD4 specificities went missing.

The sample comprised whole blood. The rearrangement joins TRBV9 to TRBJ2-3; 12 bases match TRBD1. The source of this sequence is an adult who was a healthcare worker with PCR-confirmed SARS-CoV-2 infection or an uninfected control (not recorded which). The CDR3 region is CASSVEGTGGGWTDTQYF. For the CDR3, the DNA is TGTGCCAGCAGCGTAGAGGGGACAGGGGGCGGATGGACAGATACGCAGTATTTT.